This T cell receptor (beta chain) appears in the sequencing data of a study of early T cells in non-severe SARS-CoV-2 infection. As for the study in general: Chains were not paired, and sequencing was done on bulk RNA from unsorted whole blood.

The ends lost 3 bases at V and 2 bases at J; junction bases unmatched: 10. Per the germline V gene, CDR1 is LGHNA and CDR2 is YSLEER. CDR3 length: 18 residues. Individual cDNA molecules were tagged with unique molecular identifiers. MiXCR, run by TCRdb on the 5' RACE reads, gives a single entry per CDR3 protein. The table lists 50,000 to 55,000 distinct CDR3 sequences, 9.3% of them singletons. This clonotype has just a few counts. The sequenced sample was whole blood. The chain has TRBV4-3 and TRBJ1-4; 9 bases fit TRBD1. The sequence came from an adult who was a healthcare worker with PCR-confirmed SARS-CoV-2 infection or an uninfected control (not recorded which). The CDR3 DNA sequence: TGCGCCAGCAGCCACACATACCGGGACAGGGTTACTAATGAAAAACTGTTTTTT. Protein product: CASSHTYRDRVTNEKLFF.